The subject of this entry is one T cell receptor (beta chain). The germline gives CDR1 SGHDT, CDR2 YYEEEE. This CDR3 comprises 13 residues. The ends were cut back, 4 bases at V and 3 bases at J, with 11 bases in the middle. The table came from immunoSEQ multiplex PCR; TCRdb's copy has only in-frame clones and leaves some out. The repertoire holds around 270,000 clones, with about 89% as singletons. This entry belongs to a study of blood T cell repertoires in COVID-19. What was sequenced was peripheral blood. The chain combines TRBV5-6 with TRBJ2-7, with D hard to call. The source of this sequence is a man aged 35 to 55 with acute or convalescent COVID-19. For the CDR3, the DNA is TGTGCCAGCAGCCTCCTGGCTGACTACGAGCAGTACTTC. Translating it yields CASSLLADYEQYF.